This T cell receptor (beta chain) came from a study of T cell responses to AZD1222 COVID-19 vaccine. Study-level points and caveats: Most donors were white British, females outnumbered males, and clonal diversity was possibly underestimated. Repertoire sampling was restricted to post-peak T cell response timepoints. Breadth and depth of Spike-specific TCRs rose after two AZD1222 doses. Unmutated regions of variants are reportedly targeted by nearly half of spike-specific TCRs.

This clone was found once. Its antigen remains unknown. This CDR3 spans 13 amino acids. The germline gives CDR1 MDHEN, CDR2 SYDVKM. The V and J ends lost 9 bases and 6 bases respectively, with 14 bases between them. Libraries were prepared by immunoSEQ multiplex PCR; TCRdb keeps only in-frame clonotypes and omits some of them. The sample includes about 140,000 clones, approximately 92% seen only once; the top ten take about 5.5%. Sequencing was performed on peripheral blood, taken on day 0 of AZD1222 vaccination. The V and J genes are TRBV28 and TRBJ2-2, with D perhaps matching TRBD1 or TRBD2 (5 bases each). The clonotype was recovered from an adult in good health. CDR3 loop: CARGTRAPGELFF. The CDR3 region has the DNA TGTGCCAGGGGGACCAGGGCGCCCGGGGAGCTGTTTTTT. The whole variable domain, remainder taken from reference TRBV28 and TRBJ2-2, is DVKVTQSSRYLVKRTGEKVFLECVQDMDHENMFWYRQDPGLGLRLIYFSYDVKMKEKGDIPEGYSVSREKKERFSLILESASTNQTSMYLCARGTRAPGELFFGEGSRLTVL.